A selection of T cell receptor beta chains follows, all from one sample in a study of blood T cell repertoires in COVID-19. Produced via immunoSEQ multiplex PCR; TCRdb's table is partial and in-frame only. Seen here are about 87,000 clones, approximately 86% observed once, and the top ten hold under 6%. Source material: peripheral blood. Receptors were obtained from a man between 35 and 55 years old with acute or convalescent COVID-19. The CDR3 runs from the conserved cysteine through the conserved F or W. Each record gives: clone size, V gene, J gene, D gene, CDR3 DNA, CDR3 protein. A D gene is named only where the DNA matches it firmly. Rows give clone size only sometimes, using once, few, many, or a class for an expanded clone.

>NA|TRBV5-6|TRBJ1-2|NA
TGTGCCAGCAGCGGACAGCACTATGGCTACACCTTC
CASSGQHYGYTF
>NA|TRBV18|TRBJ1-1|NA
TGTGCCAGCTCACTACTGGAAAAGGGGACTGAAGCTTTCTTT
CASSLLEKGTEAFF
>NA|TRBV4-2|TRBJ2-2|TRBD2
TGTGCCAGCAGCCAAGATCCGGGGGGGAGAGTAACCGGGGAGCTGTTTTTT
CASSQDPGGRVTGELFF
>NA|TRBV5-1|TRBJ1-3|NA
TGCGCCAGCAGCTCCACTTCTGGAAACACCATATATTTT
CASSSTSGNTIYF
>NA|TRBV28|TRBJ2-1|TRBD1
TGTGCCAGCAGTCCAAGGACAGGGAGAGGTAATGAGCAGTTCTTC
CASSPRTGRGNEQFF
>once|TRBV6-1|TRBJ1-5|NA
TGTGCCAGCAGTGAATCCCTTCAGCCCCAGCATTTT
CASSESLQPQHF
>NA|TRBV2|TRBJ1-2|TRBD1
TGTGCCAGCAGAGAAGGACAGGGGGTTGGGGGCTACACCTTC
CASREGQGVGGYTF
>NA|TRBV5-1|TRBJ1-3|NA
TGCGCCAGCAGCTTGGCCTCAGGGTTTGGGTCTGGAAACACCATATATTTT
CASSLASGFGSGNTIYF
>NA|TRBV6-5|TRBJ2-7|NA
TGTGCCAGCAGCGCCATCCCCGACAGGACCTACGAGCAGTACTTC
CASSAIPDRTYEQYF
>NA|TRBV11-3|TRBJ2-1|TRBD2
TGTGCCAGCAGCTTAGCTAGCGGGGGGCCGAATGAGCAGTTCTTC
CASSLASGGPNEQFF
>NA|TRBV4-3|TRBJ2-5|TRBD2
TGCGCCAGCAGCCAAGACCTAGCGGGGGGGCCAGAGACCCAGTACTTC
CASSQDLAGGPETQYF
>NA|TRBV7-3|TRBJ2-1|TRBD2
TGTGCCAGCAGCTCCGGGGGGTACAATGAGCAGTTCTTC
CASSSGGYNEQFF
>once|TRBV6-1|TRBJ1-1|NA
TGTGCCAGCAGTGAAGAGGGGGGGTTTGACGCTTTCTTT
CASSEEGGFDAFF
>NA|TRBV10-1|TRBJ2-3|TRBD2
TGCGCCAGCAGTGACCAGCGGGACGTGCCAGATACGCAGTATTTT
CASSDQRDVPDTQYF
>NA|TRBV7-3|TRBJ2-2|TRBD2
TGTGCCAGCAGCCGACAGACTAGCAGAGGCACCGGGGAGCTGTTTTTT
CASSRQTSRGTGELFF
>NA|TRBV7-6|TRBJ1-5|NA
TGTGCCAGCAGCCCAAATAGCAATCAGCCCCAGCATTTT
CASSPNSNQPQHF
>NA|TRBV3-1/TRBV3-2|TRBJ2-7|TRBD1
TGTGCCAGCAGCCAAGATCGGACAGGGAACTACGAGCAGTACTTC
CASSQDRTGNYEQYF
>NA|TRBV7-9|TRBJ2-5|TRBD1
TGTGCCAGCAGCTTCACAGGGGGCGAGGTAGAGACCCAGTACTTC
CASSFTGGEVETQYF
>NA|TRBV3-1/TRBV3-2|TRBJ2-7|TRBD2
TGTGCCAGCAGCCAAGTATCAGCGGGACTCTACGAGCAGTACTTC
CASSQVSAGLYEQYF
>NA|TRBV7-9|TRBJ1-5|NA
TGTGCCAGCAGCTTGAGGGAGGAGCCCCAGCATTTT
CASSLREEPQHF
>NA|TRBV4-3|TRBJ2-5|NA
TGCGCCAGCAGCCGAAATGGGGCAGGGCAATTGTACCAAGAGACCCAGTACTTC
CASSRNGAGQLYQETQYF
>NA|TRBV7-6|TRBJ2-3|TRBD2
TGTGCCAGCAGCTTAGAACTAGCGGGGGAAACAGATACGCAGTATTTT
CASSLELAGETDTQYF
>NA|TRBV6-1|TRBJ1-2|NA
TGTGCCAGCAGTGAGGCCTCCATCCTTAACTATGGCTACACCTTC
CASSEASILNYGYTF
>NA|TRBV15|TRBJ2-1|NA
TGTGCCACCAGCAGAGAAGGAAGTTCCCAGGGATCCAATGAGCAGTTCTTC
CATSREGSSQGSNEQFF
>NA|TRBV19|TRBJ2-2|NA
TGTGCCAGTAGTAGACAGGATGCGAACACCGGGGAGCTGTTTTTT
CASSRQDANTGELFF
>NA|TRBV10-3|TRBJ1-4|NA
TGTGCCATCAGTGAGTCAACTGGAGGGCAGGGTGAGGAAAAACTGTTTTTT
CAISESTGGQGEEKLFF
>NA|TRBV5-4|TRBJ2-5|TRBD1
TGTGCCAGCAGCTTACCGGGACAGCTGGAGGAGACCCAGTACTTC
CASSLPGQLEETQYF
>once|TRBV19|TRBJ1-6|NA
TGTGCCAGTAGTATCCAGGGGTGGAATTCACCCCTCCACTTT
CASSIQGWNSPLHF
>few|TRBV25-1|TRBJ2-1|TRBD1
TGTGCCAGCAGTGAATCGGACAGGTTTAGAAATGAGCAGTTCTTC
CASSESDRFRNEQFF
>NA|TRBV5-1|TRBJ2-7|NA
TGCGCCAGCAGCCTAGGGCCAACGGGAGAGCAGTACTTC
CASSLGPTGEQYF
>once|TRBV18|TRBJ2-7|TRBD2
TGTGCCAGCTCACTTAGCGGGAGCTACGAGCAGTACTTC
CASSLSGSYEQYF
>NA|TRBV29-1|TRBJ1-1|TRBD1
TGCAACGTAAAGGGGACAGGTGAAGCTTTCTTT
CNVKGTGEAFF
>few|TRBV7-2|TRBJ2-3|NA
TGTGCCAGCAGGTCCTTCGGCACAGATACGCAGTATTTT
CASRSFGTDTQYF
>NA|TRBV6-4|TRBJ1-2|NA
TGTGCCAGCAGTGTAGCAGGGTACGGCTATGGCTACACCTTC
CASSVAGYGYGYTF
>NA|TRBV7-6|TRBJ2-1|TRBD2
TGTGCCAGCAGCCGAATAGCGGGAGGCACCTACAATGAGCAGTTCTTC
CASSRIAGGTYNEQFF
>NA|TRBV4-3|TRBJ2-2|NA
TGCGCCAGCAGCCACCTGAACACCGGGGAGCTGTTTTTT
CASSHLNTGELFF
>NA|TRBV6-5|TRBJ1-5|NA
TGTGCCAGCAGTAATAATAGCAATCAGCCCCAGCATTTT
CASSNNSNQPQHF
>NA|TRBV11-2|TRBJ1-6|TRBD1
TGTGCCAGCAGCTCTACAGGGGGCGGTAACTCACCCCTCCACTTT
CASSSTGGGNSPLHF
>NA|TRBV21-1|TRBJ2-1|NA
TGTGCCAGCAGCAAAGCGGACAGCCATAGATTCAATGAGCAGTTCTTC
CASSKADSHRFNEQFF
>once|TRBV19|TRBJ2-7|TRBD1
TGTGCCAGTAGCTCACCGGGACAGGTGGGAGAGCAGTACTTC
CASSSPGQVGEQYF
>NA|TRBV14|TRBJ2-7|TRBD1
TGTGCCAGCAGCCAAGTGGACAGGGCCGAGCAGTACTTC
CASSQVDRAEQYF
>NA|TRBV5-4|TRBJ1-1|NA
TGTGCCAGCAGCTCGACAGCGGGGGGTGAAGCTTTCTTT
CASSSTAGGEAFF
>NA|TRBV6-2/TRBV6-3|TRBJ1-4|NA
TGTGCCAGCAGTTGGGTGGTGGGCGAAAAACTGTTTTTT
CASSWVVGEKLFF
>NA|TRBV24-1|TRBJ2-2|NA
TGTGCCACCAGTGATTTATACAGCTCGAACACCGGGGAGCTGTTTTTT
CATSDLYSSNTGELFF
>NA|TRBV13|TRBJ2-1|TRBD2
TGTGCCAGCAGCTTAGAAGGTCTAGCGGGGCTCAATGAGCAGTTCTTC
CASSLEGLAGLNEQFF
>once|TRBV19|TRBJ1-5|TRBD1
TGTGCCAGTAGTACGGGGACAGGGGGTCAGCCCCAGCATTTT
CASSTGTGGQPQHF
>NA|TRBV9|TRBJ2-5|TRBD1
TGTGCCAGCAGCGTAGCTACAACAGGGGTTGAAGAGACCCAGTACTTC
CASSVATTGVEETQYF
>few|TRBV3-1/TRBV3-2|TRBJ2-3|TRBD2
TGTGCCAGCAGCCTTAATAGCGGGGGCACAGATACGCAGTATTTT
CASSLNSGGTDTQYF
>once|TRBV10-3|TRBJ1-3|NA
TGTGCCATCAGAGCCCGGGTTCCTGGAAACACCATATATTTT
CAIRARVPGNTIYF
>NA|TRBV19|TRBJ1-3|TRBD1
TGTGCCAGTAGCCTACGAGGGGGCTCCCCGGACGGAAACACCATATATTTT
CASSLRGGSPDGNTIYF
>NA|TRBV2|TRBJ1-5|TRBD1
TGTGCCAGCAGTGCACTAAAGACAGGGGGCGTTGGTAATCAGCCCCAGCATTTT
CASSALKTGGVGNQPQHF
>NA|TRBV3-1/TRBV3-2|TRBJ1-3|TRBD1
TGTGCCAGCAGCCACAGGACAGGGGGCTCTGGAAACACCATATATTTT
CASSHRTGGSGNTIYF
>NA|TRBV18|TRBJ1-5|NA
TGTGCCAGCTCCCCATTTGTACAACAGCCCCAGCATTTT
CASSPFVQQPQHF
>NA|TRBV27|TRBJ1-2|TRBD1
TGTGCCAGCAGTCCCCGGACAGGGCCCTATGGCTACACCTTC
CASSPRTGPYGYTF
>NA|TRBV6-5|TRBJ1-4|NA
TGTGCCAGTTCACGGTCAACTAATGAAAAACTGTTTTTT
CASSRSTNEKLFF